This T cell receptor (beta chain) was captured by sequencing in a study of blood T cell repertoires in COVID-19. About the research overall: The United States, Italy and Spain were the sources of the acute and convalescent COVID-19 samples. PBMCs, B-cell-depleted T cells, or T cells provided the cDNA or gDNA that made up the material.

Generated by immunoSEQ multiplex PCR, the TCRdb table keeps only in-frame clones and is missing some. The sample consists of tens of thousands of clones, roughly 84% of them appearing once. This CDR3 region has 19 residues. V dropped 6 bases and J dropped 0 bases, with 26 bases sitting between them. CDR1 is MNHEY and CDR2 is SMNVEV in the germline V gene (reference sequence). The sequence came from a man aged 70-80 years with acute or convalescent COVID-19. The rearrangement links TRBV27 to TRBJ1-2; possible D gene TRBD1, 5 bases. The sample was peripheral blood. The chain's CDR3 is CASSSLDALRATANYGYTF. CDR3 DNA sequence: TGTGCCAGCAGCTCCCTTGACGCCCTCAGGGCTACAGCTAACTATGGCTACACCTTC.